These 23 T cell receptor beta chains originate from one sample sequenced in a study of blood T cell repertoires in COVID-19. Only in-frame clones appear in the TCRdb table, and some are missing; sequencing was by immunoSEQ multiplex PCR. The sample has over 150,000 clones, approximately 85% seen once. Sequencing was performed on PBMCs or T cells enriched from blood (not recorded which). The receptor source for this set is a man aged 40-49 years who had recovered from COVID-19.

The chain uses TRBV5-1 and TRBJ1-5, with 8 bases aligning to TRBD1. This CDR3 contains 14 residues. Per the germline V gene, CDR1 is SGHRS and CDR2 is YFSETQ. J was trimmed by 2 bases and V by 4 bases; bases with no gene match: 2. CDR3 region: CASSEGQGNQPQHF. The CDR3 DNA sequence: TGCGCCAGCAGCGAGGGACAGGGCAATCAGCCCCAGCATTTT. Full variable domain (remainder filled in from reference TRBV5-1 and TRBJ1-5): KAGVTQTPRYLIKTRGQQVTLSCSPISGHRSVSWYQQTPGQGLQFLFEYFSETQRNKGNFPGRFSGRQFSNSRSEMNVSTLELGDSALYLCASSEGQGNQPQHFGDGTRLSIL.

The CDR3 nucleotides are TGTGCCAGCAGCATACGGACTCGTTCTAGCACAGATACGCAGTATTTT. This codes for CASSIRTRSSTDTQYF. The V and J genes are TRBV14 and TRBJ2-3, with D maybe TRBD2 (5 bases). The germline V and J ends were trimmed by 5 bases and 0 bases, with 15 bases remaining between them. There are 16 residues in the CDR3. Germline V gene data show CDR1 as SGHDN and CDR2 as FVKESK.

The chain is built from TRBV15 and TRBJ1-5; D ambiguous. Germline loops: CDR1 LNHNV, CDR2 YYDKDF (reference sequence). The CDR3 length is 15 residues. The germline V and J ends were trimmed by 0 bases and 0 bases, with 6 bases remaining between them. CDR3 DNA: TGTGCCACCAGCAGAGACCGAGATAGCAATCAGCCCCAGCATTTT. Translating it yields CATSRDRDSNQPQHF.

CDR3 protein: CAEGTGNTEAFF. CDR3 in DNA: TGTGCCGAAGGTACAGGGAACACTGAAGCTTTCTTT. V and J are TRBV2 and TRBJ1-1, with a possible D match to TRBD1 (5 bases). Germline CDR1 is SNHLY and CDR2 is FYNNEI. CDR3 size: 12 residues. Trimming cost V 11 bases and J 1 base, with 11 bases left between them.

The chain employs TRBV3-1 (or the pseudogene TRBV3-2) and TRBJ1-1; weak D call: TRBD1 (5 bases). This CDR3 contains 12 residues. V was shortened by 8 bases and J by 3 bases, with 10 bases between the two germline ends. Germline V gene data show CDR1 as LGHDT and CDR2 as YNNKEL (reference sequence). This CDR3 is CASGGRDTEAFF. CDR3 DNA: TGTGCCAGCGGGGGGAGGGACACTGAAGCTTTCTTT.

The chain uses TRBV28 and TRBJ1-2; D not resolved. The CDR3 contains 13 residues. Germline V gives CDR1 MDHEN, CDR2 SYDVKM. Trimming pared 6 bases from V and 0 bases from J, leaving 8 bases between. CDR3 region: CASRSATNYGYTF. The CDR3 DNA reads TGTGCCAGCAGAAGCGCAACTAACTATGGCTACACCTTC.

Only a few counts were recorded for this clone. The chain combines TRBV6-6 with TRBJ2-7; weak D call: TRBD2 (5 bases). V was shortened by 2 bases and J by 3 bases, with 11 bases between the two germline ends. The CDR3 has 14 residues. Looked up from germline, CDR1 is MNHNY and CDR2 is SVGAGI (reference sequence). The CDR3 reads CASSYGGRGYEQYF. The CDR3, as DNA: TGTGCCAGCAGTTACGGCGGACGGGGCTACGAGCAGTACTTC.

V gene TRBV6-5 combines with J gene TRBJ2-3; no firm D call. The germline CDR1 and CDR2 sequences are MNHEY and SVGAGI. This CDR3 spans 14 amino acids. V was trimmed by 5 bases and J by 3 bases, leaving 12 bases between them. The CDR3 sequence: CASSIREETDTQYF. CDR3 coding DNA: TGTGCCAGCAGTATTAGAGAGGAGACAGATACGCAGTATTTT.

The rearrangement links TRBV10-3 to TRBJ2-3, with 7 nucleotides matching TRBD2. Germline values: CDR1 ENHRY, CDR2 SYGVKD. V was clipped by 5 bases and J by 3 bases; unmatched bases: 5. The CDR3 has 14 residues. DNA of the CDR3: TGTGCCATCAGTAGGGCTAGCGGTACAGATACGCAGTATTTT. Its protein product is CAISRASGTDTQYF.

The V and J genes are TRBV7-8 and TRBJ1-4; weak D call: TRBD1 (6 bases). The germline V gene has CDR1 SGHVS and CDR2 FQNEAQ. The CDR3 spans 17 residues. With 5 bases removed from V and 7 bases from J, the gap between germline ends came to 23 bases. The CDR3 DNA sequence: TGTGCCAGCAGCCCCGGGGGGGCCCTAAAGCTTGGTGAAAAACTGTTTTTT. Encoded protein: CASSPGGALKLGEKLFF.

This sequence joins TRBV7-9 and TRBJ2-2; D gene unclear. Germline V gene sequence: CDR1 SEHNR, CDR2 FQNEAQ (reference sequence). The CDR3 sequence is 12 residues long. Trimming left V 3 bases short and J 5 bases short, with 4 bases between. In DNA form, the CDR3 reads TGTGCCAGCAGCTTGGAGACCGGGGAGCTGTTTTTT. Its translation: CASSLETGELFF.

The chain employs TRBV30 and TRBJ2-3, with D possibly matching TRBD1 (6 bases). CDR3 size: 15 residues. CDR1 is GTSNPN and CDR2 is SVGIG in the germline V gene (reference sequence). V lost 5 bases, J lost 4 bases, and 19 bases lay in between. As DNA, the CDR3 is TGTGCCTGGGGGTTACCGGGACATAGGTCAGATACGCAGTATTTT. Translating it yields CAWGLPGHRSDTQYF.

This clone has just a few counts. The CDR3 reads CASSIRTGLYNQPQHF. The DNA for the CDR3 is TGTGCCAGTAGTATTAGAACAGGGCTATACAATCAGCCCCAGCATTTT. The V and J genes are TRBV19 and TRBJ1-5, with a possible D match to TRBD1 (6 bases). Germline V gene data show CDR1 as LNHDA and CDR2 as SQIVND (reference sequence). The length of the CDR3 is 16 residues. V lost 3 bases to trimming and J lost 3 bases, with 15 bases between them.

V is TRBV9 and J is TRBJ2-1, with TRBD1 matching over 7 bases. Germline CDR1 reads SGDLS; CDR2 reads YYNGEE. The CDR3 spans 15 residues. V trimming: 0 bases; J trimming: 7 bases; junction bases outside the gene matches: 7. The CDR3 reads CASSVEGALQNEQFF. The CDR3 coding sequence is TGTGCCAGCAGCGTAGAGGGGGCTCTTCAGAATGAGCAGTTCTTC.

DNA of the CDR3: TGTGCCAGCAGTCTAACAGGGGCCGAGCAGTACTTC. It yields the protein CASSLTGAEQYF. The chain carries TRBV4-2 and TRBJ2-7; 7 bases are a match to TRBD1. V lost 6 bases and J lost 6; bases outside the gene matches: 5. The CDR3 length is 12 residues. Per germline, CDR1 LGHNA and CDR2 YNFKEQ.

The CDR3 bases are TGTGCCACCGAATTAACTAGCGGGGCATACAATGAGCAGTTCTTC. Protein sequence: CATELTSGAYNEQFF. The gene calls are TRBV28 and TRBJ2-1; 10 nucleotides match TRBD2. The germline V gene encodes CDR1 MDHEN and CDR2 SYDVKM. Trimming at V came to 10 bases and at J to 4 bases, leaving 10 bases not matched to a gene. This CDR3 region has 15 residues.

V gene TRBV7-9 combines with J gene TRBJ1-3, with a possible D match to TRBD1 (5 bases). In germline, CDR1 is SEHNR, CDR2 FQNEAQ (reference sequence). Trimming stripped 5 bases from V and 0 bases from J, with 14 bases between. The CDR3 has 16 amino acids. The CDR3 DNA reads as TGTGCCAGCAGCACTGGGACCGGGAGCTCTGGAAACACCATATATTTT. Its protein is CASSTGTGSSGNTIYF.

In this sample, this clone turned up a few times. This chain links TRBV6-6 with TRBJ1-1; 7 bases align to TRBD1. This CDR3 spans 12 amino acids. V was pared by 4 bases and J by 7 bases, with 3 bases of the junction left unmatched. Germline V gene lookup returns CDR1 MNHNY and CDR2 SVGAGI (reference sequence). Here the CDR3 reads CASSFRQGEAFF. The CDR3 bases are TGTGCCAGCAGTTTCCGACAGGGTGAAGCTTTCTTT.

V and J are TRBV9 and TRBJ1-1, with D perhaps TRBD1 (6 bases). The germline CDR1 and CDR2 sequences are SGDLS and YYNGEE. The CDR3 totals 15 residues. V was cut by 0 bases and J by 0 bases, with 9 bases left in between. CDR3 in amino acids: CASSVAGGLNTEAFF. CDR3 coding DNA: TGTGCCAGCAGCGTAGCGGGGGGGCTGAACACTGAAGCTTTCTTT.

The chain recombines TRBV27 with TRBJ2-2; weak D call: TRBD1 (5 bases). Trimming cost V 2 bases and J 13 bases, with 11 bases left between them. This CDR3 region has 12 residues. CDR1 and CDR2 (germline): MNHEY, SMNVEV (reference sequence). The CDR3 DNA is TGTGCCAGCAGTTTACCTCAGGGCGGGCTGTTTTTT. Its protein product is CASSLPQGGLFF.

The chain links TRBV29-1 to TRBJ1-3; 8 nucleotides align to TRBD1. The length of the CDR3 is 12 residues. Germline values: CDR1 SQVTM, CDR2 ANQGSEA. V trimming: 8 bases; J trimming: 2 bases; junction bases outside the gene matches: 2. This chain's CDR3 is CSTRGPGNTIYF. DNA for the CDR3: TGCAGCACCAGGGGGCCTGGAAACACCATATATTTT.

The chain is built from TRBV5-8 and TRBJ1-2; 8 bases are shared with TRBD1. The junction had 6 bases not matched to a gene; V was cut back by 0 bases and J by 2 bases. The germline gives CDR1 SGHTS, CDR2 YDEGEE. This CDR3 is 16 amino acids long. CDR3 sequence reads: CASSLARSGGNYGYTF. The CDR3 nucleotides read TGTGCCAGCAGCTTGGCCCGTTCAGGGGGCAACTATGGCTACACCTTC.

The V call is TRBV9, the J call TRBJ2-5, with D tentatively TRBD1 (6 bases). Germline V gene lookup returns CDR1 SGDLS and CDR2 YYNGEE. The CDR3 totals 16 residues. Between the trimmed V and J ends, which lost 3 bases and 2 bases, there was a span of 17 bases. Here the CDR3 reads CASSDPQGQLQETQYF. The DNA for the CDR3 is TGTGCCAGCAGCGACCCCCAAGGACAGTTACAAGAGACCCAGTACTTC.